Listed here are 25 T cell receptor beta chains from one sample, sequenced in a study of blood T cell repertoires in COVID-19. The assay was immunoSEQ multiplex PCR, and TCRdb's table has in-frame clones only and misses some. The data hold 150,000 to 200,000 clones, with about 86% observed a single time. Sample: peripheral blood. The source of these receptors is a man aged 45 to 65 with active or convalescent COVID-19.

CDR3: CASSVGGYTEAFF. CDR3 nucleotides: TGTGCCAGCAGCGTAGGAGGCTACACTGAAGCTTTCTTT. The chain is built from TRBV9 and TRBJ1-1; the D is unclear. V was clipped by 0 bases and J by 3 bases, with 6 bases between them. The CDR3 totals 13 residues. Germline V gene lookup returns CDR1 SGDLS and CDR2 YYNGEE. Full variable domain (rest looked up from reference TRBV9 and TRBJ1-1): DSGVTQTPKHLITATGQRVTLRCSPRSGDLSVYWYQQSLDQGLQFLIQYYNGEERAKGNILERFSAQQFPDLHSELNLSSLELGDSALYFCASSVGGYTEAFFGQGTRLTVV.

The chain recombines TRBV10-3 with TRBJ2-7; 7 bases line up with TRBD1. V shed 0 bases, J shed 6 bases, and the junction held 8 bases outside the gene matches. CDR1 is ENHRY, CDR2 SYGVKD, per germline. The CDR3 consists of 15 residues. The CDR3 is CAISESMTGSVEQYF. In DNA form, the CDR3 reads TGTGCCATCAGTGAGTCAATGACAGGGTCTGTCGAGCAGTACTTC.

The chain links TRBV6-2 or TRBV6-3 to TRBJ1-2, with 7 positions matching TRBD1. With V trimmed by 2 bases and J by 3 bases, 6 bases remained unmatched. The CDR3 is 15 amino acids. CDR1 and CDR2 (germline): MNHEY, SVGEGT. CDR3 sequence: CASSYPKTGDYGYTF. The CDR3, as DNA: TGTGCCAGCAGTTACCCCAAAACAGGGGACTATGGCTACACCTTC.

The chain joins TRBV28 to TRBJ1-3; perhaps TRBD1 as D (5 bases). The germline V and J ends were trimmed by 8 bases and 1 base, with 12 bases remaining between them. The CDR3 consists of 14 residues. Looked up from germline, CDR1 is MDHEN and CDR2 is SYDVKM. The CDR3 sequence is CASGSGTSGNTIYF. The DNA of the CDR3 is TGTGCCAGCGGATCCGGGACTTCTGGAAACACCATATATTTT.

V is TRBV2 and J is TRBJ1-2, with D possibly TRBD1 on 5 matching bases. V lost 5 bases, J lost 12 bases, and 16 bases lay in between. The length of the CDR3 is 12 residues. The germline V gene encodes CDR1 SNHLY and CDR2 FYNNEI. The CDR3 loop reads CASSQIDSRNTF. CDR3 nucleotides: TGTGCCAGCAGTCAAATCGACAGTCGGAACACCTTC.

This clone was counted a few times. The chain combines TRBV27 with TRBJ2-2; no definite D call. The CDR3 is made up of 14 amino acids. In germline, CDR1 is MNHEY, CDR2 SMNVEV (reference sequence). Trimming cost V 3 bases and J 0 bases, with 5 bases left between them. The CDR3 coding sequence is TGTGCCAGCAGTTTGCGGACGAACACCGGGGAGCTGTTTTTT. This sequence encodes CASSLRTNTGELFF.

J is TRBJ1-2 and V is TRBV18; 9 nucleotides line up with TRBD1. Germline CDR1 and CDR2: KGHSH and LQKENI. With V trimmed by 0 bases and J by 7 bases, 6 bases remained unmatched. The CDR3 is made up of 15 amino acids. DNA of the CDR3: TGTGCCAGCTCACCACCACAGGGGGCCTTCGGTGGCTACACCTTC. Translation gives CASSPPQGAFGGYTF.

On this clone itself: The sample contains more than one DNA sequence encoding this CDR3. The chain joins TRBV18 to TRBJ1-2, with 8 bases identical to TRBD1. The germline V gene has CDR1 KGHSH and CDR2 LQKENI. With 3 bases clipped from V and 8 bases from J, the junction kept 2 bases outside the gene matches. The CDR3 spans 12 residues. The CDR3 DNA sequence: TGTGCCAGCTCACCCGACAGGGGAGGCTACACCTTC. It specifies CASSPDRGGYTF.

This rearrangement joins TRBV6-6 to TRBJ2-2; no clear D gene. V lost 6 bases, J lost 6 bases, and 5 bases lay in between. From germline, CDR1 is MNHNY and CDR2 SVGAGI (reference sequence). CDR3 length equals 11 residues. The CDR3 region has the DNA TGTGCCAGCAGCCCGTCCGGGGAGCTGTTTTTT. As protein: CASSPSGELFF.

V usage is TRBV28 and J usage is TRBJ2-5, with 10 bases lining up with TRBD1. From germline, CDR1 is MDHEN and CDR2 SYDVKM. The trim removed 6 bases at V and 0 bases at J, leaving 4 bases unmatched. The CDR3 is 15 residues long. CDR3: CASSRDRGYQETQYF. In DNA form, the CDR3 reads TGTGCCAGCAGCCGGGACAGGGGCTACCAAGAGACCCAGTACTTC.

The chain has TRBV11-3 and TRBJ2-1; 12 positions match TRBD2. Germline lookup yields CDR1 SGHNT and CDR2 YENEEA. The CDR3 length is 16 residues. After removal of 1 base from V and 9 bases from J, the junction contained 7 bases not matched to a gene. The CDR3 nucleotides are TGTGCCAGCAGCTTAGGGTGGACTAGCGGGAAGGGTGAGCAGTTCTTC. Amino acids: CASSLGWTSGKGEQFF.

This chain joins TRBV14 and TRBJ2-3; tentative D call: TRBD2 (5 bases). Trimming pared 3 bases from V and 5 bases from J, leaving 12 bases between. Germline loops: CDR1 SGHDN, CDR2 FVKESK. This CDR3 contains 14 residues. The CDR3 region has the DNA TGTGCCAGCAGCCACCCGGCGGGTGGAGATACGCAGTATTTT. Its protein product is CASSHPAGGDTQYF. Supplemented by reference TRBV14 and TRBJ2-3, the full variable domain reads EAGVTQFPSHSVIEKGQTVTLRCDPISGHDNLYWYRRVMGKEIKFLLHFVKESKQDESGMPNNRFLAERTGGTYSTLKVQPAELEDSGVYFCASSHPAGGDTQYFGPGTRLTVL.

The chain uses TRBV11-2 and TRBJ2-1, with D possibly TRBD1 on 5 matching bases. The germline CDR1 and CDR2 sequences are SGHAT and FQNNGV. V dropped 2 bases and J dropped 10 bases, with 12 bases sitting between them. The CDR3 is 13 residues long. The CDR3 DNA sequence: TGTGCCAGCAGCTTACAGGGTGTAGGGGAGCAGTTCTTC. Translated, it gives CASSLQGVGEQFF.

The chain employs TRBV5-1 and TRBJ2-1; 12 bases are a match to TRBD2. Germline-derived CDR1 and CDR2 are SGHRS and YFSETQ. V gave up 0 bases and J gave up 7 bases; unmatched junction bases: 14. The CDR3 sequence is 19 residues long. The CDR3 region is CASSLGLAGGPGVLNEQFF. The CDR3, as DNA: TGCGCCAGCAGCTTGGGTCTAGCGGGAGGGCCCGGGGTGTTAAATGAGCAGTTCTTC.

This clone showed up just once. This chain joins TRBV19 and TRBJ2-1; D unclear. This CDR3 is built from 11 residues. Germline V gene lookup returns CDR1 LNHDA and CDR2 SQIVND (reference sequence). Trimming shortened V by 6 bases and J by 12 bases, and 12 bases separated the two germline ends. The CDR3 sequence: CASSSVLGQFF. Here the CDR3 DNA reads TGTGCCAGTAGCTCCGTACTCGGGCAGTTCTTC.

This clone came up once. J is TRBJ1-2 and V is TRBV2; no reliable D call. The CDR3 consists of 16 residues. V was pared by 2 bases and J by 4 bases, with 17 bases between. Germline CDR1 is SNHLY and CDR2 is FYNNEI. In nucleotides, the CDR3 is TGTGCCAGCAGTGAAACATGGGCAGGCGGGAGCTATGGCTACACCTTC. Protein sequence: CASSETWAGGSYGYTF.

J is TRBJ2-7 and V is TRBV5-4, with 9 bases that match TRBD2. Germline V CDR1 and CDR2: SGHNT, YYREEE (reference sequence). The V gene end was trimmed by 1 base and the J gene end by 2 bases; junction bases not matched to a gene: 4. The CDR3 covers 15 residues. The CDR3 DNA is TGTGCCAGCAGCTTGTGGCTAGCGGGACCCTACGAGCAGTACTTC. It specifies CASSLWLAGPYEQYF.

The gene calls are TRBV4-1 and TRBJ2-4; D gene ambiguous. V shed 4 bases and J shed 3 bases, with 13 bases lying between them. CDR1 is MGHRA, CDR2 YSYEKL, per germline. This CDR3 is 15 amino acids long. As DNA, the CDR3 is TGCGCCAGCAGCCGAGACACCTCGGGCAAAAACATTCAGTACTTC. Translating gives CASSRDTSGKNIQYF.

The chain links TRBV6-5 to TRBJ1-1; tentatively, D is TRBD1 (6 bases). Germline V lookup: CDR1 MNHEY, CDR2 SVGAGI. This CDR3 has 16 residues. V was cut by 3 bases and J by 0 bases, with 14 bases left in between. The CDR3 DNA is TGTGCCAGCAGTTATGAGGCAGGGGCGTTGAACACTGAAGCTTTCTTT. Amino acids: CASSYEAGALNTEAFF.

The V call is TRBV5-4, the J call TRBJ2-7, with 10 bases identical to TRBD2. The germline gives CDR1 SGHNT, CDR2 YYREEE (reference sequence). With 1 base clipped from V and 5 bases from J, the junction kept 6 bases outside the gene matches. The CDR3 has 15 amino acids. CDR3 sequence: CASSLRLAGVHEQYF. CDR3 coding DNA: TGTGCCAGCAGCTTGCGGCTAGCGGGAGTTCACGAGCAGTACTTC.

The CDR3 coding sequence is TGCGCCAGCAGCTTGGCGAGGGGGGGCTCTGGGGCCAACGTCCTGACTTTC. Encoded protein: CASSLARGGSGANVLTF. J is TRBJ2-6 and V is TRBV5-1; D may be TRBD2 (7 bases). Germline V gene sequence: CDR1 SGHRS, CDR2 YFSETQ. V lost 0 bases, J lost 0 bases, and 10 bases lay in between. The CDR3 is 17 residues long.

This clone has just one count. The chain joins TRBV11-3 to TRBJ1-4; TRBD1 is a possible D gene (5 bases). Germline-derived CDR1 and CDR2 are SGHNT and YENEEA. The ends were cut back, 9 bases at V and 6 bases at J, with 11 bases in the middle. The CDR3 covers 12 residues. The CDR3 DNA follows: TGTGCCAGGGATCCGACAGATGAAAAACTGTTTTTT. Translating gives CARDPTDEKLFF.

The genes are TRBV15 and TRBJ1-1, with a weak D call TRBD1 (5 bases). The CDR3 spans 13 residues. V lost 5 bases and J 4 bases, leaving 11 bases between the germline ends. From germline, CDR1 is LNHNV and CDR2 YYDKDF (reference sequence). CDR3 in amino acids: CATSQGISTEAFF. In DNA form, the CDR3 reads TGTGCCACCAGCCAGGGTATCTCCACTGAAGCTTTCTTT.

This clone is a singleton in its sample. The rearrangement links TRBV18 to TRBJ1-3, with D possibly matching TRBD1 (5 bases). CDR1 and CDR2 (germline): KGHSH, LQKENI. This CDR3 spans 14 amino acids. Trimming took 6 bases from V and 0 from J, leaving 9 bases between them. The CDR3 is CASSEGLSGNTIYF. The CDR3 bases are TGTGCCAGCTCCGAGGGACTCTCTGGAAACACCATATATTTT.

V is TRBV6-5 and J is TRBJ2-1; 10 bases align to TRBD1. Germline-derived CDR1 and CDR2 are MNHEY and SVGAGI. Trimming cost V 4 bases and J 3 bases; bases outside gene matches: 3. This CDR3 is built from 15 residues. CDR3: CASSWGTGVYNEQFF. The CDR3 DNA reads TGTGCCAGCAGTTGGGGGACAGGGGTCTACAATGAGCAGTTCTTC.